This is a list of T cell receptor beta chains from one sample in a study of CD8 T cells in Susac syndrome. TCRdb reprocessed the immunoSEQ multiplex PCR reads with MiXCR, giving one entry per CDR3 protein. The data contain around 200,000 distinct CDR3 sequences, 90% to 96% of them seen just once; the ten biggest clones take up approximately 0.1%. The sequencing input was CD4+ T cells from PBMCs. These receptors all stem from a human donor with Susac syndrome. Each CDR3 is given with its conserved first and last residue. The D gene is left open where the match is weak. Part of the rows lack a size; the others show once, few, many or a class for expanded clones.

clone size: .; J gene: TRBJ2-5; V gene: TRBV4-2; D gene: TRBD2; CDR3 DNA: TGTGCCAGCAGCCAAGATCTAGCGGGGGAGCAAGAGACCCAGTACTTC; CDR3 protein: CASSQDLAGEQETQYF
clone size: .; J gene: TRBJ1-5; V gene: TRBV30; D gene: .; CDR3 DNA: TGTGCCTGGAGGGAAGGGACGGGTCAGCCCCAGCATTTT; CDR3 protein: CAWREGTGQPQHF
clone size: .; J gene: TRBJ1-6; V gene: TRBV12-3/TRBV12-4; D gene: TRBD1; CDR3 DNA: TGTGCCAGCACCAAACAGGGGGAAGGTTATAATTCACCCCTCCACTTT; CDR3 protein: CASTKQGEGYNSPLHF
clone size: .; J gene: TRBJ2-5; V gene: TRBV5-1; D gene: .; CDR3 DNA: TGCGCCAGCAGCGGGGACCTGGCGGCCCAGTACTTC; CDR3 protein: CASSGDLAAQYF
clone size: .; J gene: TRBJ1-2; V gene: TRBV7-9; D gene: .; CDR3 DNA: TGTGCCAGCAGCTTCAGGCTAGCTAACTATGGCTACACCTTC; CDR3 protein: CASSFRLANYGYTF
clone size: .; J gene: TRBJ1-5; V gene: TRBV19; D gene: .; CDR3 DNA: TGTGCCAGTAGTATACCGGGTTATCAGCCCCAGCATTTT; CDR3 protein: CASSIPGYQPQHF
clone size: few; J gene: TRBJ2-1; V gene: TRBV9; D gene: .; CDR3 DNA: TGTGCCAGCAGCGCTATCGCCTACAATGAGCAGTTCTTC; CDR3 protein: CASSAIAYNEQFF
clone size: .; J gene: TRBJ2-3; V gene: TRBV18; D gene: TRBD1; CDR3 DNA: TGTGCCAGCTCAACTAGGACAGGGCAAGGCACAGATACGCAGTATTTT; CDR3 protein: CASSTRTGQGTDTQYF
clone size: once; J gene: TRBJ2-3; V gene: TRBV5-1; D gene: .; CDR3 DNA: TGCGCCAGCGCTGGGACGTCGGCCACAGATACGCAGTATTTT; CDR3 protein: CASAGTSATDTQYF
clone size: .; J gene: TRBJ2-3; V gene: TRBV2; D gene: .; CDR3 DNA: TGTGCCACCCGGGGCGGGACAGCGACAGATACGCAGTATTTT; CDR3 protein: CATRGGTATDTQYF
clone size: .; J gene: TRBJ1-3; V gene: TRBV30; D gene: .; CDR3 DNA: TGTGCCTGGAGTGCGCAGGGCTCTGGAAACACCATATATTTT; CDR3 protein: CAWSAQGSGNTIYF
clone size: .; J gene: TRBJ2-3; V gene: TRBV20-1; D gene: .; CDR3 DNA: TGCAGTGCTAGATCTATGGGGAGGACAGATACGCAGTATTTT; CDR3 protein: CSARSMGRTDTQYF
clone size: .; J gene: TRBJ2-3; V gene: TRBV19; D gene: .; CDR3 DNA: TGTGCCAGTAGTATAGTCGTGGATACGCAGTATTTT; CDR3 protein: CASSIVVDTQYF
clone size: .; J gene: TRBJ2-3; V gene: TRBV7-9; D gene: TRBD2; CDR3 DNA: TGTGCCAGCAGCTCCCTAGCGGGTAGCACAGATACGCAGTATTTT; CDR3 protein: CASSSLAGSTDTQYF
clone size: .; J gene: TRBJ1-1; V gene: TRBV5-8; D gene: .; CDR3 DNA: TGTGCCAGCAGCTTGTCACCCAGACCCCTGAACACTGAAGCTTTCTTT; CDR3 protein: CASSLSPRPLNTEAFF
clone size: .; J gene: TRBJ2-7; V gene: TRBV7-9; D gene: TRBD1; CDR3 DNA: TGTGCCAGCAGCGGACAGGGAAACGAGCAGTACTTC; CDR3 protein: CASSGQGNEQYF
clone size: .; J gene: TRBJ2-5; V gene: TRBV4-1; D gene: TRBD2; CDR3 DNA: TGCGCCAGCAGCCAAGATCAGGGGACTAGCGAGGAAGAGACCCAGTACTTC; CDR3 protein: CASSQDQGTSEEETQYF
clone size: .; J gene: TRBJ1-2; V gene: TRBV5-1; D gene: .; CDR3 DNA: TGCGCCAGCAGCCCGGAACAGGGTCCCTATGGCTACACCTTC; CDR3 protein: CASSPEQGPYGYTF
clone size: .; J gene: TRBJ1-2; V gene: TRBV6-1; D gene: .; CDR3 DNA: TGTGCCAGCAGTGAATCGGGGTCGGGAGGCTACACCTTC; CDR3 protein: CASSESGSGGYTF
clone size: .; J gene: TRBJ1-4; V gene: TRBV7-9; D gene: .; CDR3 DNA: TGTGCCAGCAGAGGGGGAGCAACTAATGAAAAACTGTTTTTT; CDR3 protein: CASRGGATNEKLFF
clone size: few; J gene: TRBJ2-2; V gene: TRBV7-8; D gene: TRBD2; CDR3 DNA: TGTGCCAGCAGCCTCCGGACTAGCGGGAACACCGGGGAGCTGTTTTTT; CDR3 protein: CASSLRTSGNTGELFF
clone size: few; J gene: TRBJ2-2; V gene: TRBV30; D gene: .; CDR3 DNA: TGTGCCTGGACTCCGTTCACCGGGGAGCTGTTTTTT; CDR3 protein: CAWTPFTGELFF